Presented here are 26 T cell receptor beta chains from one specimen sequenced in a study of blood T cells in healthy people across ages (dated by TCRdb to 2015 to 2017). The library was made by 5' RACE. These reads were obtained on an Illumina HiSeq 2500. A second about 7 to 12 cycle PCR used a sample-barcoded 5' primer and a J-beta primer mix. TCRdb reran the public reads through fastp at Q25 and MiXCR, keeping productive beta chains. Entries are consolidated by CDR3 protein sequence, retaining the most common genes and DNA. This sample holds some 850,000 distinct CDR3 sequences; 20% to 30% were observed only once. Jointly, the top ten make up 2.5% to 3.5% of the sample. These data were likewise used in another study, on T cells of mothers and their children.

The sequenced material came from blood. The receptor set was obtained from a boy between 10 and 17 years old in good health.

V is TRBV5-1 and J is TRBJ2-2, with TRBD2 matching 11 bases. J lost 1 base, V lost 4 bases, and 3 bases had no gene match. CDR1 and CDR2 (germline): SGHRS, YFSETQ. CDR3 length: 16 residues. Written as DNA, the CDR3 is TGCGCCAGCAGCAGGGGGACTAGCGGGAACACCGGGGAGCTGTTTTTT. Translation: CASSRGTSGNTGELFF.

Notes on this clonotype: Mismatch with germline at one junction end may stem from a read error. J is TRBJ2-5 and V is TRBV12-3 or TRBV12-4; TRBD1 is a possible D gene (6 bases). The CDR3 has 11 amino acids. The DNA for the CDR3 is TGTGCCAGCAGCCAGGGGCAGGGCCCACACTTC. Protein sequence: CASSQGQGPHF.

This clonotype was observed a handful of times. The rearrangement uses TRBV28 and TRBJ2-1, with D perhaps TRBD1 or TRBD2 (6 bases each). The CDR3 contains 15 residues. CDR1 and CDR2 (germline): MDHEN, SYDVKM. Trimming removed 2 bases from V and 6 bases from J, with 14 bases in between. CDR3 residues: CASSLLGEGGNEQFF. The CDR3 bases are TGTGCCAGCAGTTTACTCGGCGAGGGGGGCAATGAGCAGTTCTTC.

This clonotype has only a few counts. The chain employs TRBV28 and TRBJ2-3; a possible D gene is TRBD2 (6 bases). V was trimmed by 9 bases and J by 5 bases, leaving 18 bases between them. CDR1 is MDHEN, CDR2 SYDVKM, per germline. The CDR3 runs 14 residues. As DNA, the CDR3 is TGTGCCAGTCGGGACGGCGGGGATGGAGATACGCAGTATTTT. Translation gives CASRDGGDGDTQYF. The full variable domain, with the rest looked up from reference TRBV28 and TRBJ2-3, is DVKVTQSSRYLVKRTGEKVFLECVQDMDHENMFWYRQDPGLGLRLIYFSYDVKMKEKGDIPEGYSVSREKKERFSLILESASTNQTSMYLCASRDGGDGDTQYFGPGTRLTVL.

In this sample, this clonotype turned up many times. The chain employs TRBV27 and TRBJ1-2; D remains ambiguous. Deletions cut 5 bases from V and 4 bases from J, with 14 bases between. CDR3 size: 14 residues. Germline CDR1 reads MNHEY; CDR2 reads SMNVEV (reference sequence). The CDR3 coding sequence is TGTGCCAGCAGTCCTACCCCAGGAACCTATGGCTACACCTTC. It encodes CASSPTPGTYGYTF.

V and J are TRBV10-3 and TRBJ2-5; 8 bases align to TRBD2. Germline values: CDR1 ENHRY, CDR2 SYGVKD. J was trimmed by 4 bases and V by 0 bases; bases with no gene match: 16. The CDR3 consists of 19 residues. The CDR3: CAISESTVEPSGPPETQYF. Here the CDR3 DNA reads TGTGCCATCAGTGAGTCGACGGTGGAGCCTAGCGGGCCCCCAGAGACCCAGTACTTC.

This clonotype has just a few counts. The V gene is TRBV2, the J gene TRBJ2-5, with 9 bases fitting TRBD2. The DNA end favors TRBJ2-1, so the J call may be wrong. The CDR3 is made up of 14 amino acids. Germline CDR1 SNHLY, CDR2 FYNNEI. CDR3 loop: CASSASGVWNEQFF. Here the CDR3 DNA reads TGTGCCAGCAGCGCTAGCGGGGTCTGGAATGAGCAGTTCTTC.

This clonotype was seen only a few times. CDR3 amino acids: CASWRASNYGYTF. DNA of the CDR3: TGTGCCAGCTGGCGGGCTTCCAACTATGGCTACACCTTC. This chain uses TRBV6-5 with TRBJ1-2; D not resolved. The V gene's germline CDR1 is MNHEY and CDR2 SVGAGI. The CDR3 runs to 13 residues. The V end was cut by 8 bases, the J end by 2 bases, with 12 bases between.

The chain uses TRBV4-1 and TRBJ1-4; 7 nucleotides agree with TRBD1. V was pared by 1 base and J by 2 bases, with 7 bases of the junction left unmatched. The germline gives CDR1 MGHRA, CDR2 YSYEKL. The CDR3 runs 17 residues. CDR3 bases: TGCGCCAGCAGCCAAGTTGGACCGGGACAGACTAATGAAAAACTGTTTTTT. It translates to CASSQVGPGQTNEKLFF.

The chain recombines TRBV20-1 with TRBJ2-2; a possible D gene is TRBD2 (6 bases). From germline, CDR1 is DFQATT and CDR2 SNEGSKA (reference sequence). The length of the CDR3 is 12 residues. The V end was cut by 3 bases, the J end by 6 bases, with 8 bases between. CDR3 bases: TGCAGTGCTAGGGAGGGACCCGGGGAGCTGTTTTTT. Translated: CSAREGPGELFF.

The V gene is TRBV20-1, the J gene TRBJ1-2; a weak D match, TRBD1 (6 bases). V was trimmed by 1 base and J by 13 bases, leaving 25 bases between them. The CDR3 is 15 residues long. CDR1 and CDR2 from the germline V gene are DFQATT and SNEGSKA (reference sequence). The chain's CDR3 is CSARVPGAIALAPTF. The CDR3 coding sequence is TGCAGTGCTAGAGTCCCAGGGGCAATAGCCTTGGCCCCCACCTTC.

This clonotype appeared a few times. The chain is built from TRBV12-3 or TRBV12-4 and TRBJ2-7; 8 bases match TRBD2. CDR3 length: 17 residues. V shed 5 bases, J shed 2 bases, and the junction held 14 bases outside the gene matches. CDR3 in DNA: TGTGCCAGCAGTCCCCTCCGGGGGGGACTAGGGCCCTACGAGCAGTACTTC. Its translation is CASSPLRGGLGPYEQYF.

The chain has TRBV20-1 and TRBJ2-7; the match to TRBD1 covers 8 bases. Per the germline V gene, CDR1 is DFQATT and CDR2 is SNEGSKA (reference sequence). The CDR3 contains 12 residues. In DNA, the CDR3 is TGCGGCGCTAATACAGGGGGGTTTCAGCAGTACTTC. Residues: CGANTGGFQQYF.

The chain links TRBV20-1 to TRBJ2-1, with 10 nucleotides matching TRBD1. Looked up from germline, CDR1 is DFQATT and CDR2 is SNEGSKA (reference sequence). V dropped 7 bases and J dropped 7; count of bases not matched to a gene: 10. CDR3 length equals 14 residues. As DNA, the CDR3 is TGCAGTGGGGAGACAGGGGGCCTAGGGAATGAGCAGTTCTTC. Protein: CSGETGGLGNEQFF.

In its sample, this clonotype was seen a few times. The gene calls are TRBV5-1 and TRBJ1-6, with D hard to call. Germline CDR1 and CDR2: SGHRS and YFSETQ. V was pared by 5 bases and J by 4 bases, with 13 bases between. This CDR3 is built from 15 residues. As DNA, the CDR3 is TGCGCCAGCAGGATAAGTGAAGGGTATAATTCACCCCTCCACTTT. Its protein product is CASRISEGYNSPLHF.

This sequence joins TRBV29-1 and TRBJ2-3, with D maybe TRBD2 (6 bases). The V and J ends lost 3 bases and 5 bases respectively, with 18 bases between them. Germline V gene lookup returns CDR1 SQVTM and CDR2 ANQGSEA. The CDR3 consists of 15 residues. The CDR3 sequence: CSVDRGSTLGDTQYF. The CDR3 region has the DNA TGCAGCGTTGATCGGGGGAGCACGCTAGGAGATACGCAGTATTTT.

Only a few counts were recorded for this clonotype. The V gene is TRBV18, the J gene TRBJ1-2; D call uncertain. V lost 3 bases and J lost 4, with 12 bases in between. Germline V CDR1 and CDR2: KGHSH, LQKENI. The CDR3 spans 14 residues. The CDR3 loop is CASSPDSRFYGYTF. The CDR3 nucleotides are TGTGCCAGCTCACCTGATTCCCGGTTCTATGGCTACACCTTC. Full variable domain (outside the CDR3, taken from reference TRBV18 and TRBJ1-2): NAGVMQNPRHLVRRRGQEARLRCSPMKGHSHVYWYRQLPEEGLKFMVYLQKENIIDESGMPKERFSAEFPKEGPSILRIQQVVRGDSAAYFCASSPDSRFYGYTFGSGTRLTVV.

The chain combines TRBV10-3 with TRBJ2-1; tentatively, D is TRBD2 (6 bases). The germline CDR1 and CDR2 sequences are ENHRY and SYGVKD. V shed 9 bases and J shed 4 bases, with 13 bases lying between them. The CDR3 extends over 13 amino acids. For the CDR3, the DNA is TGTGCCATTGGGACTGGAGAATACAATGAGCAGTTCTTC. Encoded protein: CAIGTGEYNEQFF.

This clonotype was counted only a few times. The genes are TRBV7-6 and TRBJ2-7, with D perhaps TRBD2 (5 bases). This CDR3 contains 14 residues. Deletions cut 5 bases from V and 5 bases from J, with 16 bases between. Per the germline V gene, CDR1 is SGHVS and CDR2 is FNYEAQ. DNA of the CDR3: TGTGCCAGCAGCGCCCGGGATCGCCCCCACGAGCAGTACTTC. Translation: CASSARDRPHEQYF.

This chain joins TRBV7-9 and TRBJ2-3; D remains unclear. Germline V gene sequence: CDR1 SEHNR, CDR2 FQNEAQ (reference sequence). This CDR3 is 12 amino acids long. Trimming pared 6 bases from V and 5 bases from J, leaving 9 bases between. In DNA, the CDR3 is TGTGCCAGCAGATTGGCAGTAGATACGCAGTATTTT. Translation gives CASRLAVDTQYF.

Only a few counts were recorded for this clonotype. V and J are TRBV6-5 and TRBJ2-3, with TRBD2 matching over 10 bases. Germline CDR1 is MNHEY and CDR2 is SVGAGI. Trimming took 6 bases from V and 2 from J; bases not matched to a gene: 5. The CDR3 is 15 amino acids. The CDR3: CASSRLAGTTDTQYF. Written as DNA, the CDR3 is TGTGCCAGCAGCCGACTAGCGGGTACCACAGATACGCAGTATTTT.

The gene calls are TRBV27 and TRBJ2-5, with TRBD2 matching 13 bases. With V trimmed by 0 bases and J by 3 bases, 4 bases remained unmatched. CDR1 MNHEY and CDR2 SMNVEV come from the germline V gene (reference sequence). CDR3 size: 17 residues. The CDR3 reads CASSLSRTSGGEETQYF. The CDR3 DNA follows: TGTGCCAGCAGTTTATCGAGGACTAGCGGGGGTGAAGAGACCCAGTACTTC.

This chain connects TRBV10-3 to TRBJ2-3, with TRBD2 matching 12 bases. CDR3 length: 18 residues. The junction had 8 bases not matched to a gene; V was cut back by 3 bases and J by 1 base. Per germline, CDR1 ENHRY and CDR2 SYGVKD. The CDR3 region is CAISDLAGGQAGTDTQYF. Here the CDR3 DNA reads TGTGCCATCAGTGATCTAGCGGGGGGGCAAGCGGGCACAGATACGCAGTATTTT.

This clonotype was seen a few times. The rearrangement links TRBV20-1 to TRBJ1-2, with no clear D. V lost 5 bases, J lost 7 bases, and 17 bases lay in between. The length of the CDR3 is 13 residues. Per the germline V gene, CDR1 is DFQATT and CDR2 is SNEGSKA (reference sequence). The CDR3 sequence is CSAPRSSSSGYTF. DNA for the CDR3: TGCAGTGCTCCCCGGTCCTCAAGTTCTGGCTACACCTTC.

The chain uses TRBV4-2 and TRBJ1-6; TRBD1 aligns across 9 bases. The CDR3 loop spans 15 amino acids. Trimming at V came to 2 bases and at J to 9 bases, leaving 5 bases not matched to a gene. From germline, CDR1 is LGHNA and CDR2 YNFKEQ. In nucleotides, the CDR3 is TGTGCCAGCAGCCAACCGGGACAGGGAGGTTCACCCCTCCACTTT. This encodes CASSQPGQGGSPLHF.

The chain employs TRBV4-1 and TRBJ2-7; no firm D call. Germline CDR1 MGHRA, CDR2 YSYEKL. This CDR3 is 14 amino acids long. Trimming shortened V by 0 bases and J by 6 bases, and 12 bases separated the two germline ends. CDR3 region: CASSQEPRTVEQYF. In DNA, the CDR3 is TGCGCCAGCAGCCAAGAGCCCAGAACCGTCGAGCAGTACTTC.